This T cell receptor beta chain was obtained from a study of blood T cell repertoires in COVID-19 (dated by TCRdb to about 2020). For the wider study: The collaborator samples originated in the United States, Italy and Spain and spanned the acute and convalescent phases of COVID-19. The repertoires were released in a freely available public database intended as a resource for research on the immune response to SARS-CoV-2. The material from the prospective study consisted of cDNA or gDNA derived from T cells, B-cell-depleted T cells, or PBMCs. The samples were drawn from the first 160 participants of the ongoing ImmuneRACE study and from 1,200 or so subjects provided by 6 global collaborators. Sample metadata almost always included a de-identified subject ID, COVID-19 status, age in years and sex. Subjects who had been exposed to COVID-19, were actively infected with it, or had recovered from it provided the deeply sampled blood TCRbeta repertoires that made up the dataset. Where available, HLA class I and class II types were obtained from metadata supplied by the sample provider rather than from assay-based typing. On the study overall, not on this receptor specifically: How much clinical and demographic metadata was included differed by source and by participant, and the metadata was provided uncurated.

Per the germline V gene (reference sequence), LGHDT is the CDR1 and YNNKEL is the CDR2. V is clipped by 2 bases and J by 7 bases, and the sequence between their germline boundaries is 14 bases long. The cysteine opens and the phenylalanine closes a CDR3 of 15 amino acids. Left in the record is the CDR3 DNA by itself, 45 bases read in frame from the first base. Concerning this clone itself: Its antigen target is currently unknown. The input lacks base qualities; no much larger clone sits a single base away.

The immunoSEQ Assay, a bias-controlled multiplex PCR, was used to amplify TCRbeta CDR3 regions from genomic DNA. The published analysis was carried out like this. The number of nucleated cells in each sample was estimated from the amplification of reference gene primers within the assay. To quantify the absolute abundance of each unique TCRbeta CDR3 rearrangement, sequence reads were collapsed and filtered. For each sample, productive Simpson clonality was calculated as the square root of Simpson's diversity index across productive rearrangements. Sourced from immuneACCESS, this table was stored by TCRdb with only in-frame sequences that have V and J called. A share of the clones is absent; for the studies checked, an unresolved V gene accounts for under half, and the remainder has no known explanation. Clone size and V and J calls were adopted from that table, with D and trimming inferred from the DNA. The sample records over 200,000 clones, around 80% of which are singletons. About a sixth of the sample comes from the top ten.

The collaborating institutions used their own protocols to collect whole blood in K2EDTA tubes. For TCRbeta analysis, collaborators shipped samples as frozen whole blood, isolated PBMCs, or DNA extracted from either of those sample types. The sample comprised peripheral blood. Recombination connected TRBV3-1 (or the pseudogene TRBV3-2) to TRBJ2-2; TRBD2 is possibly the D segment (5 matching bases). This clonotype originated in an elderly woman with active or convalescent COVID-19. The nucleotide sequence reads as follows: TGTGCCAGCAGCCAAAGATTGGCAGGAGGCGGGGAGCTGTTTTTT. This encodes CASSQRLAGGGELFF.